This T cell receptor (beta chain) is drawn from a study of blood T cell repertoires in COVID-19 (dated by TCRdb to about 2020). Describing the broader study: Samples from collaborators originated in the United States, Italy and Spain and spanned both the acute and convalescent phases of COVID-19. The repertoires were made available in a free public database intended to serve as a resource for research on the immune response to SARS-CoV-2. Subjects who had been exposed to COVID-19, were actively infected with it, or had recovered from it provided the deeply sampled blood TCRbeta repertoires that made up the dataset. Samples came from the ongoing ImmuneRACE study (first 160 participants) plus 1,254 subjects from 6 global collaborators. The material from the prospective study consisted of cDNA or gDNA derived from T cells, B-cell-depleted T cells, or PBMCs. Nearly every sample came with metadata listing a de-identified subject ID, COVID-19 status, age in years and sex. Where available, HLA class I and class II types were taken from metadata supplied by the sample provider and were not determined by assay-based typing.

The immunoSEQ Assay, a bias-controlled multiplex PCR, was used to amplify TCRbeta CDR3 regions from genomic DNA. The authors' pipeline ran thus. The number of nucleated cells in each sample was estimated from the amplification of reference gene primers within the assay. To quantify the absolute abundance of each unique TCRbeta CDR3 rearrangement, sequence reads were collapsed and filtered. For each sample, productive Simpson clonality was calculated as the square root of Simpson's diversity index across productive rearrangements. Drawn from immuneACCESS, this table holds only the in-frame rearrangements with V and J called that TCRdb kept. Clones are partly lost; checked studies trace under half to an unresolved V gene and leave the rest unexplained. V and J calls and clone size are given by that table; D and trimming were obtained from the DNA. Counted in this sample were about 210,000 clones; around 84% of them appeared once. Jointly, the top ten make up 3.5% to 5.5% of the sample.

In the prospective study, participants were roughly 18 to 100 years old, resided in about 25 geographic areas of the United States, and were enrolled through a virtual design. In the prospective study, cohorts were assigned on the basis of participant-reported clinical history obtained from a screening survey and a study questionnaire. Mobile phlebotomists in the prospective study collected whole blood, serum and a nasopharyngeal or oropharyngeal swab from every participant. Participants in the prospective study had the option to provide additional blood draws and questionnaires over a roughly two-month period. Before DNA extraction, prospective study blood samples were shipped either frozen or at room temperature. Results the study describes overall, beyond this receptor: How much clinical and demographic metadata was included differed by source and by participant, and the metadata was provided uncurated.

As concerns this clone: It has no known antigen specificity. Qualities for individual bases were not recorded, and no much larger clone is one base off.

Reading from cysteine to phenylalanine, the CDR3 counts 13 amino acids. This entry keeps only the CDR3 DNA: 39 bases, framed from base 1. V loses 6 bases at its end and J loses 7 bases; junction bases beyond the gene matches: 7. The CDR1 and CDR2 encoded by the germline V gene are WSHSY and SAAADI. Sequenced sample: PBMCs or T cells enriched from blood (not recorded which). This receptor was identified in a man aged 30 to 39 with acute COVID-19. This sequence uses TRBV10-2 and TRBJ1-2; TRBD1 lines up with 8 middle nucleotides. The CDR3 region: CASRETGGSGYTF. The DNA sequence is given as TGCGCCAGCAGGGAAACAGGGGGAAGTGGCTACACCTTC.